One and the same sample provided the 21 T cell receptor beta chains below, sequenced in a study of cytomegalovirus exposure and HLA in healthy donors. The PCR had 60 Vbeta and 13 Jbeta primers. The assay was immunoSEQ multiplex PCR, and TCRdb's table has in-frame clones only and misses some. The data show approximately 190,000 clones, about 86% seen once. The sequenced material came from PBMCs. The receptors were sampled from a man aged 40-50 years in good health and CMV-seropositive.

The chain is built from TRBV9 and TRBJ2-5; TRBD2 matches at 8 bases. Losses at the gene ends were 4 bases for V and 3 bases for J; bases not matched to a gene: 5. This CDR3 contains 14 residues. Germline V gives CDR1 SGDLS, CDR2 YYNGEE. CDR3 in amino acids: CASSLAAGEETQYF. In DNA form, the CDR3 reads TGTGCCAGCAGCCTTGCAGCGGGAGAAGAGACCCAGTACTTC. Variable domain in full (rest from reference TRBV9 and TRBJ2-5): DSGVTQTPKHLITATGQRVTLRCSPRSGDLSVYWYQQSLDQGLQFLIQYYNGEERAKGNILERFSAQQFPDLHSELNLSSLELGDSALYFCASSLAAGEETQYFGPGTRLLVL.

This clone was picked up a small number of times. The chain is built from TRBV6-6 and TRBJ2-7; D perhaps matches TRBD2 (6 bases). V was shortened by 6 bases and J by 3 bases, with 18 bases between the two germline ends. The CDR3 has 15 amino acids. The germline V gene encodes CDR1 MNHNY and CDR2 SVGAGI (reference sequence). CDR3 loop: CASRRGDSLYYEQYF. DNA of the CDR3: TGTGCCAGCAGGAGAGGGGACTCTCTGTACTACGAGCAGTACTTC.

This chain links TRBV14 with TRBJ2-2, with D perhaps TRBD1 (5 bases). The length of the CDR3 is 15 residues. V was clipped by 2 bases and J by 3 bases, with 10 bases between them. Germline V lookup: CDR1 SGHDN, CDR2 FVKESK. The DNA of the CDR3 is TGTGCCAGCAGCCAATTCGGCAGGGACACCGGGGAGCTGTTTTTT. As protein: CASSQFGRDTGELFF.

The chain employs TRBV5-1 and TRBJ2-3, with D maybe TRBD2 (6 bases). In germline, CDR1 is SGHRS, CDR2 YFSETQ. The CDR3 runs to 14 residues. The ends were cut back, 5 bases at V and 2 bases at J, with 12 bases in the middle. The CDR3 here is CASSYGTHTDTQYF. The CDR3 bases are TGCGCCAGCAGTTACGGGACTCACACAGATACGCAGTATTTT.

This clone has more than one count but fewer than ten. The V and J genes are TRBV28 and TRBJ2-7; TRBD1 is a possible D gene (6 bases). The germline V gene has CDR1 MDHEN and CDR2 SYDVKM. V lost 2 bases and J 4 bases, leaving 15 bases between the germline ends. The CDR3 is made up of 15 amino acids. The CDR3 region is CASSLRGTNVYEQYF. CDR3 DNA: TGTGCCAGCAGTTTAAGGGGGACCAACGTGTACGAGCAGTACTTC. The complete variable domain, with remaining parts taken from reference TRBV28 and TRBJ2-7, reads DVKVTQSSRYLVKRTGEKVFLECVQDMDHENMFWYRQDPGLGLRLIYFSYDVKMKEKGDIPEGYSVSREKKERFSLILESASTNQTSMYLCASSLRGTNVYEQYFGPGTRLTVT.

The chain couples TRBV5-1 to TRBJ2-1; a possible D gene is TRBD2 (5 bases). Trimming shortened V by 6 bases and J by 1 base, and 17 bases separated the two germline ends. The germline CDR1 and CDR2 sequences are SGHRS and YFSETQ. This CDR3 has 16 residues. CDR3 nucleotides: TGCGCCAGCAAGGTAGGTCAGCGGAGATCCTACAATGAGCAGTTCTTC. This gives the protein CASKVGQRRSYNEQFF.

There are a few counts of this clone. This rearrangement joins TRBV7-9 to TRBJ2-5, with 9 bases fitting TRBD1. Germline CDR1 SEHNR, CDR2 FQNEAQ (reference sequence). Unmatched junction bases numbered 1, after V lost 5 bases and J lost 3 bases. There are 13 residues in the CDR3. This CDR3 is CASSRQGEETQYF. CDR3 sequence (DNA): TGTGCCAGCAGCCGACAGGGGGAAGAGACCCAGTACTTC.

The rearrangement joins TRBV18 to TRBJ2-1; no clear D gene. Trimming pared 4 bases from V and 0 bases from J, leaving 10 bases between. The germline CDR1 and CDR2 sequences are KGHSH and LQKENI. This CDR3 comprises 15 residues. Here the CDR3 reads CASSLTAGSYNEQFF. The CDR3 coding sequence is TGTGCCAGCTCACTCACTGCCGGCTCCTACAATGAGCAGTTCTTC.

This clone appeared a single time. This chain connects TRBV5-1 to TRBJ1-1; D perhaps matches TRBD1 (6 bases). This CDR3 has 15 amino acids. The germline V and J ends were trimmed by 7 bases and 1 base, with 17 bases remaining between them. Germline assignment: CDR1 SGHRS and CDR2 YFSETQ. The CDR3 protein is CASSTGIASNTEAFF. CDR3 sequence (DNA): TGCGCCAGCTCCACAGGGATAGCATCGAACACTGAAGCTTTCTTT.

This clone is a singleton in its sample. The J gene is TRBJ2-3, the V gene TRBV5-8; D is ambiguous. Germline V lookup: CDR1 SGHTS, CDR2 YDEGEE. There are 13 residues in the CDR3. V gave up 4 bases and J gave up 0 bases, with 6 bases separating them. As DNA, the CDR3 is TGTGCCAGCAGCCAATTTAGCACAGATACGCAGTATTTT. As protein: CASSQFSTDTQYF.

V is TRBV10-3 and J is TRBJ1-2, with D tentatively TRBD1 (6 bases). V was clipped by 4 bases and J by 10 bases, with 10 bases between them. From germline, CDR1 is ENHRY and CDR2 SYGVKD. This CDR3 has 11 residues. CDR3 in DNA: TGTGCCATCAGTGTGCAGGGGTCCTACACCTTC. Its protein is CAISVQGSYTF.

This clone was seen just once. The chain joins TRBV28 to TRBJ1-2, with D maybe TRBD1 (5 bases). Germline V lookup: CDR1 MDHEN, CDR2 SYDVKM. The ends were cut back, 4 bases at V and 1 base at J, with 13 bases in the middle. There are 15 residues in the CDR3. In DNA, the CDR3 is TGTGCCAGCAGTTCACCGGGACTGCTTAACTATGGCTACACCTTC. Protein sequence: CASSSPGLLNYGYTF.

The V and J genes are TRBV6-6 and TRBJ2-5; tentatively, D is TRBD1 (6 bases). This CDR3 has 15 amino acids. The V gene's germline CDR1 is MNHNY and CDR2 SVGAGI (reference sequence). Trimming stripped 6 bases from V and 2 bases from J, with 16 bases between. The CDR3 sequence: CASSPREDSQETQYF. The CDR3 DNA follows: TGTGCCAGCAGCCCCAGAGAGGACAGTCAAGAGACCCAGTACTTC.

The chain recombines TRBV5-1 with TRBJ2-5; unclear D gene. The V gene's germline CDR1 is SGHRS and CDR2 YFSETQ. The CDR3 is 14 amino acids. V was clipped by 0 bases and J by 3 bases, with 9 bases between them. CDR3 region: CASSLGTVEETQYF. The CDR3 region has the DNA TGCGCCAGCAGCTTGGGCACAGTGGAAGAGACCCAGTACTTC.

The chain couples TRBV5-8 to TRBJ1-5; D is unclear. This CDR3 has 14 amino acids. Trimming took off 0 bases at V and 4 bases at J, with 8 bases between the two ends. CDR1 and CDR2 (germline): SGHTS, YDEGEE. CDR3 nucleotides: TGTGCCAGCAGCTTGGCTGTACGGAATCAGCCCCAGCATTTT. This gives the protein CASSLAVRNQPQHF.

Note on this clone: The sample carries other DNA sequences with the same CDR3. J is TRBJ2-3 and V is TRBV5-1; 11 positions match TRBD2. The trim removed 2 bases at V and 2 bases at J, leaving 4 bases unmatched. The CDR3 length is 16 residues. CDR1 is SGHRS, CDR2 YFSETQ, per germline. CDR3 amino acids: CASSFGLAGPTDTQYF. In nucleotides, the CDR3 is TGCGCCAGCAGCTTCGGACTAGCGGGTCCCACAGATACGCAGTATTTT.

This chain connects TRBV2 to TRBJ2-7; 8 bases align to TRBD2. Per germline, CDR1 SNHLY and CDR2 FYNNEI. The ends lost 6 bases at V and 3 bases at J; junction bases unmatched: 7. The CDR3 sequence is 14 residues long. CDR3 sequence reads: CASRRREARYEQYF. In DNA form, the CDR3 reads TGTGCCAGCAGAAGGCGGGAGGCCCGCTACGAGCAGTACTTC.

This chain uses TRBV28 with TRBJ2-1; D gene ambiguous. This CDR3 spans 15 amino acids. CDR1 and CDR2 from the germline V gene are MDHEN and SYDVKM. V was shortened by 3 bases and J by 0 bases, with 9 bases between the two germline ends. DNA of the CDR3: TGTGCCAGCAGTTTTCAACAGCCCTCCTACAATGAGCAGTTCTTC. It yields the protein CASSFQQPSYNEQFF.

This clone was counted only a few times. The chain has TRBV7-2 and TRBJ2-1, with unresolved D. The ends were cut back, 1 base at V and 5 bases at J, with 9 bases in the middle. The germline V gene encodes CDR1 SGHTA and CDR2 FQGNSA. The length of the CDR3 is 14 residues. This CDR3 is CASSLVLVNNEQFF. In DNA form, the CDR3 reads TGTGCCAGCAGCTTAGTGTTAGTAAACAATGAGCAGTTCTTC.

V and J are TRBV5-6 and TRBJ1-3; the D gene is possibly TRBD1 (5 bases). V shed 3 bases and J shed 3 bases, with 10 bases lying between them. The CDR3 is 14 residues long. Germline loops: CDR1 SGHDT, CDR2 YYEEEE. CDR3 sequence (DNA): TGTGCCAGCAGCTCGGAGGGGATTGGAAACACCATATATTTT. It specifies CASSSEGIGNTIYF.

The V gene is TRBV4-2, the J gene TRBJ2-3, with 11 bases that match TRBD1. The V and J ends lost 0 bases and 5 bases, in that order; junction bases with no gene match: 7. The germline gives CDR1 LGHNA, CDR2 YNFKEQ. This CDR3 has 17 residues. The CDR3 sequence is CASSQELGQGAGDTQYF. DNA of the CDR3: TGTGCCAGCAGCCAAGAACTCGGACAGGGGGCCGGAGATACGCAGTATTTT.